These 7 T cell receptor beta chains share one sample of origin, sequenced in a study of T-cell reconstitution after alpha-beta-depleted transplantation in children. Researchers prepared the TCRbeta library using unique molecular identifiers, the study reports. Via MiXCR, TCRdb re-called the PCR reads, giving one row per CDR3 protein. The repertoire holds around 500,000 distinct CDR3 sequences, with around 23% as singletons. The source material was PBMCs, mostly from graft donor cells, sampled 360 days after TCRalphabeta/CD19-depleted stem cell transplant. The source of these receptors is a boy under two years old who had a stem cell transplant for acute myeloid leukemia, so the T cells may come from the graft donor.

This clonotype has more than one count but fewer than ten. CDR3 sequence reads: CASSLERGSNGAFF. The DNA for the CDR3 is TGTGCCAGCAGCTTAGAACGGGGGAGTAACGGAGCTTTCTTT. This chain uses TRBV11-3 with TRBJ1-1; D might be TRBD1 (5 bases). Germline V CDR1 and CDR2: SGHNT, YENEEA. The CDR3 extends over 14 amino acids. V lost 0 bases to trimming and J lost 10 bases, with 15 bases between them.

This clonotype appeared many times. The junction departs from germline at one end; a sequencing error may be responsible. The V gene is TRBV12-3 or TRBV12-4, the J gene TRBJ2-3; unclear D gene. The CDR3 is made up of 14 amino acids. This CDR3 is CASSLGQSTDTQYF. CDR3 bases: TGCGCCAGCAGCTTGGGCCAAAGCACAGATACGCAGTATTTT.

This clonotype has more than one count but fewer than ten. The chain joins TRBV12-3 or TRBV12-4 to TRBJ1-5; TRBD1 is a possible D gene (5 bases). The V end was cut by 1 base, the J end by 6 bases, with 22 bases between. The CDR3 spans 18 residues. The CDR3 loop is CASSLDSLYVGQGQPQHF. In nucleotides, the CDR3 is TGTGCCAGCAGTTTAGATTCCCTCTACGTTGGACAAGGTCAGCCCCAGCATTTT.

This clonotype was seen ten or more times. V and J are TRBV28 and TRBJ1-2, with unresolved D. From germline, CDR1 is MDHEN and CDR2 SYDVKM. Trimming shortened V by 3 bases and J by 7 bases, and 21 bases separated the two germline ends. This CDR3 has 16 amino acids. In nucleotides, the CDR3 is TGTGCCAGCAGTTTCCAGGAGGATGCAGGAACGGGTGGCTACACCTTC. Protein sequence: CASSFQEDAGTGGYTF.

This clonotype has just a few counts. V gene TRBV20-1 combines with J gene TRBJ1-3; TRBD1 agrees at 11 bases. Germline CDR1 is DFQATT and CDR2 is SNEGSKA (reference sequence). The CDR3 spans 19 residues. Trimming removed 1 base from V and 0 bases from J; junction bases left unmatched: 11. CDR3 in DNA: TGCAGTGCTAGAGCCGCGGCCGGGACAGGGGGGTTCTCTGGAAACACCATATATTTT. As protein: CSARAAAGTGGFSGNTIYF.

The chain carries TRBV6-5 and TRBJ2-7, with unresolved D. The germline V and J ends were trimmed by 6 bases and 0 bases, with 9 bases remaining between them. The germline V gene encodes CDR1 MNHEY and CDR2 SVGAGI. The CDR3 consists of 13 residues. Here the CDR3 reads CASRRTSSYEQYV. CDR3 DNA: TGTGCCAGCAGACGGACGAGCTCCTACGAGCAGTACGTC.

In the case of this clonotype: Given a much more abundant clone one base away, this may be a read error. The chain has TRBV7-9 and TRBJ2-7; weak D call: TRBD1 (6 bases). CDR3 length equals 12 residues. Trimming took off 1 base at V and 5 bases at J, with 6 bases between the two ends. Per germline, CDR1 SEHNR and CDR2 FQNEAQ (reference sequence). This chain's CDR3 is CASSLEGDEQYV. The CDR3 DNA follows: TGTGCCAGCAGCTTAGAGGGGGACGAGCAGTACGTC.